A single sample gave rise to the 7 T cell receptor beta chains below, sequenced in a study of ipilimumab plus nivolumab after autologous stem cell transplantation. TCRdb's copy holds only in-frame clones and misses some; the assay was immunoSEQ multiplex PCR. The repertoire holds about 12,000 clones, with around four fifths as singletons. Material: PBMCs, obtained in a trial of ipilimumab plus nivolumab as post-transplant consolidation. The receptors here all came from a male donor with diffuse large B-cell lymphoma.

The chain is built from TRBV6-4 and TRBJ2-1, with TRBD2 matching over 7 bases. CDR1 and CDR2 (germline): MRHNA, SNTAGT. The V segment lost 5 bases and the J segment 6 bases; nucleotides outside the gene matches: 10. The CDR3 has 15 residues. The DNA for the CDR3 is TGTGCCAGCAGTTCAGCGGGACTCACTAGCAATGAGCAGTTCTTC. Translating it yields CASSSAGLTSNEQFF.

DNA of the CDR3: TGTGCCAGCAGCCAGCCTTCTAGCGCAAAAGAGACCCAGTACTTC. This translates into CASSQPSSAKETQYF. V usage is TRBV4-2 and J usage is TRBJ2-5, with D perhaps matching TRBD2 (6 bases). Between the trimmed V and J ends, which lost 3 bases and 3 bases, there was a span of 14 bases. The germline V gene has CDR1 LGHNA and CDR2 YNFKEQ. The CDR3 runs 15 residues.

V is TRBV19 and J is TRBJ2-7, with D possibly TRBD2 on 6 matching bases. This CDR3 contains 14 residues. With 5 bases removed from V and 4 bases from J, the gap between germline ends came to 15 bases. CDR1 and CDR2 from the germline V gene are LNHDA and SQIVND (reference sequence). CDR3 bases: TGTGCCAGTAGTTGGGGCGGGGAAGGGTACGAGCAGTACTTC. As protein: CASSWGGEGYEQYF.

CDR3 sequence (DNA): TGTGCCAGCAGGGGACAGGGGGCAATTTCCTACGAGCAGTACTTC. Amino acid sequence: CASRGQGAISYEQYF. V is TRBV2 and J is TRBJ2-7, with 12 bases lining up with TRBD1. Germline V gene data show CDR1 as SNHLY and CDR2 as FYNNEI. CDR3 size: 15 residues. V lost 6 bases, J lost 1 base, and 4 bases stayed unmatched.

This chain uses TRBV5-1 with TRBJ1-1, with 9 bases identical to TRBD1. The CDR3 runs to 15 residues. Germline V CDR1 and CDR2: SGHRS, YFSETQ. V lost 4 bases to trimming and J lost 6 bases; unmatched junction nucleotides: 10. CDR3 nucleotide sequence: TGCGCCAGCAGCCCATTACAGGGGGCTAGGGCTGAAGCTTTCTTT. The encoded protein is CASSPLQGARAEAFF.

Only one count was recorded for this clone. The chain couples TRBV19 to TRBJ2-2, with unresolved D. CDR3 length: 15 amino acids. Looked up from germline, CDR1 is LNHDA and CDR2 is SQIVND (reference sequence). Between the trimmed V and J ends, which lost 3 bases and 0 bases, there was a span of 8 bases. The DNA for the CDR3 is TGTGCCAGTAGTATTGGCATGACGAACACCGGGGAGCTGTTTTTT. Translating it yields CASSIGMTNTGELFF.

The chain carries TRBV9 and TRBJ2-1; TRBD2 matches at 9 bases. V shed 0 bases and J 3 bases; nucleotides not matched to a gene: 7. From germline, CDR1 is SGDLS and CDR2 YYNGEE. The length of the CDR3 is 17 residues. The CDR3 DNA reads TGTGCCAGCAGCGTAGCTCCGCGGGGGGGCTTCTACAATGAGCAGTTCTTC. This sequence encodes CASSVAPRGGFYNEQFF.